The T cell receptor (beta chain) under discussion was sequenced for a study of siplizumab effects on memory and regulatory T cells. Study findings and constraints: In the presence of siplizumab, alloreactive sequences traceable to unstimulated CD4+ memory cells were significantly reduced. Controls showed an average of around 28% Treg-derived mappable alloreactive CD4+ clones, while siplizumab showed roughly 70%. Naive T cells seemed more diverse than memory cells and seemed major alloresponse contributors.

Trimming left V 4 bases short and J 5 bases short, with 12 bases between. The CDR3 is 14 residues long. Germline-derived CDR1 and CDR2 are MGHRA and YSYEKL. This clone was detected ten times or more. What it binds is not known. Sequencing used immunoSEQ multiplex PCR; TCRdb keeps in-frame clones, though not all of them. In the table there are 98,000 or so clones, over 85% of which are singletons. The genes are TRBV4-1 and TRBJ1-5, with a weak D call TRBD1 (5 bases). This clonotype originated in a human donor in good health. Sequencing used Tregs sorted from blood. The CDR3 DNA sequence: TGCGCCAGCAGCCTCGGGGCCGGGGATCAGCCCCAGCATTTT. Protein: CASSLGAGDQPQHF.